This T cell receptor beta chain is from a study of PD-L1 blockade in urothelial cancer. Study at large: Atezolizumab (1,200 mg intravenously every 3 weeks) began in about 2014 for patients. Blood was analyzed 3 weeks (second dose) and 6 weeks after treatment start. Blood yielded a median of about 140,000 T cells per sample.

To note about this clone: Its antigen is unknown.

As for time point: pretreatment peripheral blood. Profiling relied on immunoSEQ multiplex PCR, and the TCRdb table lists in-frame clones only, not all of them. The repertoire holds 70,000 to 85,000 clones, with 85% to 90% as singletons. Regarding the study as a whole: Lower pretreatment blood TCR clonality, under the median, predicted better survival, researchers reported.

V was clipped by 7 bases and J by 7 bases, with 16 bases between them. The length of the CDR3 is 13 residues. Looked up from germline, CDR1 is MDHEN and CDR2 is SYDVKM. Sequencing used PBMCs, obtained around atezolizumab (anti-PD-L1) treatment. This chain joins TRBV28 and TRBJ1-2; D is perhaps TRBD1 (6 bases). This receptor was identified in a man between 65 and 85 years old with urothelial cancer. In DNA, the CDR3 is TGTGCCAGCACCTTACAGGGACGTTTTGGCTACACCTTC. Translating it yields CASTLQGRFGYTF.